A selection of T cell receptor beta chains follows, all from one sample in a study of identical twins. From the 5' RACE reads, TCRdb called clonotypes with MiXCR, one entry per CDR3 protein. The profile shows 650,000 to 800,000 distinct CDR3 sequences, 8.6% of them singletons. These same data were also listed under a study on yellow fever vaccine responses in identical twins.

The sample taken for sequencing was PBMCs. The receptor source for this set is a woman aged 18-29 years in good health. Both conserved end residues are part of each CDR3. A D gene is named only where the DNA matches it firmly. Clone size, where shown, is once, few, many, or a class for clones that have expanded.

CDR3aa	CDR3nt	len	v_gene	j_gene	abundance	d_gene
CASSGSGGVKNIQYF	TGTGCCAGCAGTGGGAGCGGGGGGGTCAAAAACATTCAGTACTTC	15	TRBV12-3/TRBV12-4	TRBJ2-4	-	TRBD2
CASSYPSQEETQYF	TGTGCCAGCAGTTACCCGAGTCAGGAGGAGACCCAGTACTTC	14	TRBV6-2/TRBV6-3	TRBJ2-5	-	-
CSARGGTGASNTEAFF	TGCAGTGCTAGAGGCGGGACAGGGGCAAGTAACACTGAAGCTTTCTTT	16	TRBV20-1	TRBJ1-1	few	TRBD1
CATSALNRAGDTQYF	TGTGCCACCAGTGCCTTAAACAGGGCTGGAGATACGCAGTATTTT	15	TRBV24-1	TRBJ2-3	few	-
CSAPSRSNTGELFF	TGCAGTGCACCTAGTCGGAGTAACACCGGGGAGCTGTTTTTT	14	TRBV20-1	TRBJ2-2	few	-
CASSGTDRENTDTQYF	TGTGCCAGCAGTGGAACGGACAGGGAAAACACAGATACGCAGTATTTT	16	TRBV12-3/TRBV12-4	TRBJ2-3	-	TRBD1
CASSQASGVNTGELFF	TGTGCCAGCAGCCAGGCGAGCGGGGTAAACACCGGGGAGCTGTTTTTT	16	TRBV3-1	TRBJ2-2	-	TRBD2
CASSRLLAGRSSYNEQFF	TGTGCCAGCAGCCGGTTACTAGCGGGACGAAGCTCCTACAATGAGCAGTTCTTC	18	TRBV4-2	TRBJ2-1	many	TRBD2
CASSYTDGNTEAFF	TGTGCCAGCAGTTATACGGATGGGAACACTGAAGCTTTCTTT	14	TRBV6-5	TRBJ1-1	once	-
CASSSPGSVNEQFF	TGTGCCAGCAGTAGCCCCGGGTCCGTCAATGAGCAGTTCTTC	14	TRBV12-3/TRBV12-4	TRBJ2-1	many	-
CASSFLAATDTQYF	TGTGCCAGCAGTTTTCTAGCGGCAACAGATACGCAGTATTTT	14	TRBV27	TRBJ2-3	-	TRBD2
CASSHLRGGGTDTQYF	TGTGCCAGCAGCCACCTTCGGGGGGGTGGTACAGATACGCAGTATTTT	16	TRBV7-9	TRBJ2-3	-	TRBD2